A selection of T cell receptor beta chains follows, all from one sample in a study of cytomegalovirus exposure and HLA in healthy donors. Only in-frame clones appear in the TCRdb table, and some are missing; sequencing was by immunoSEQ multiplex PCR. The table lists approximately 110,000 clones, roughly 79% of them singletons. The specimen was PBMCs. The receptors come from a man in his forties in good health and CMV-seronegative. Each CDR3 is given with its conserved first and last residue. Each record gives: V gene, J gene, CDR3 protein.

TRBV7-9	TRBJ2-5	CSSSRAGAQETQYF
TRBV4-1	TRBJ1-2	CASSQGGGRGHYGYTF
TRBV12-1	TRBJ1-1	CASSPGLTNTEAFF
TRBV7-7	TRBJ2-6	CASSLVGPGQGSGANVLTF
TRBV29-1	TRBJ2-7	CSVLPGLAGENEQYF
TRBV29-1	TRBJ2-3	CSVRQGSDTQYF
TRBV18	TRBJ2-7	CASSPPRQGKIYEQYF
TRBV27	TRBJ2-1	CASSLVASGDNEQFF
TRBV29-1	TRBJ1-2	CSVYGGGGYTF
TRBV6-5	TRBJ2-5	CASSYGTGEETQYF
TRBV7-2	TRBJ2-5	CASSLGGGRGQETQYF
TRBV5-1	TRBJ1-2	CASSLSGVGYGYTF
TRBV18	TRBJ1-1	CASSDSGSRGRTEAFF
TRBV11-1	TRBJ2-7	CASSYVRVNEQYF
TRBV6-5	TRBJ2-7	CASRKGDRVYYEQYF
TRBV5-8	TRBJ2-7	CASSAEGASHEQYF
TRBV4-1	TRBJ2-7	CASSQDREASYEQYF
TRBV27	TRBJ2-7	CASSLTSGGGVEQYF
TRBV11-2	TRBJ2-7	CASSWPLAGDYEQYF
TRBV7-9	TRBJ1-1	CASTAQGYTEAFF
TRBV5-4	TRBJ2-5	CVSSLPRALNQETQYF
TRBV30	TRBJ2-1	CAWRGGGEGSWNEQFF
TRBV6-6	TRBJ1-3	CASSYRNPGRSDTIYF
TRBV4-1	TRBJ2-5	CASSQEQRDMSETQYF
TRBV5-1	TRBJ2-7	CASSSDNSRSYEQYF
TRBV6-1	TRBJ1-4	CASSDGGFMEKLFF
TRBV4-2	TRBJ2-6	CASSQAAGGAGGANVLTF
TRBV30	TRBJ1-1	CAWKQQDNTEAFF